Sequencing of this T cell receptor (beta chain) was carried out in a study of human T cells and chemical hapten exposure. Study background: Chiefly women, the patients showed alopecia areata, totalis or universalis. Overall study findings and caveats: Expanded TCRs formed significantly more large CDR3 similarity clusters than controls.

At least ten counts were recorded for this clonotype. What it binds is unknown. There are 15 residues in the CDR3. Trimming took 6 bases from V and 1 from J, leaving 15 bases between them. Time point specified: patch test 3, about 24 weeks after DPC sensitization. The treatment: therapeutic diphenylcyclopropenone sensitization with weekly scalp DPC. Sequencing started from total RNA isolated from unfractionated whole blood. Donors, patients with alopecia ranging from 18 to 70 years old and judged suitable for DPC, provided samples. TCRdb used MiXCR to reprocess the RACE reads, holding one entry per CDR3 protein. The sample shows some 39,000 distinct CDR3 sequences, over 7.5% of them seen only once.

The specimen was whole blood, collected in connection with sensitization to the hapten diphenylcyclopropenone (DPC). The J gene is TRBJ1-1, the V gene TRBV12-3 or TRBV12-4; possibly TRBD1 for D (5 bases). The receptor's source is a middle-aged man with alopecia areata. Some clones in this sample may be carry-over from other donors' samples. In nucleotides, the CDR3 is TGTGCCAGCAGGTATCGGAGCGGGGCGAACACTGAAGCTTTCTTT. This gives the protein CASRYRSGANTEAFF.